This TCR beta chain was captured in a study of spatial heterogeneity in lung cancer. In the study overall: On average, each unique TCR and UMI combination appeared more than ten times in raw reads.

Every individual TCR cDNA molecule carried its own unique molecular identifier, which allowed correction of PCR and sequencing errors. TCRdb re-called the 5' RACE reads through MiXCR, storing one row per CDR3 protein. The table includes 36,000 or so distinct CDR3 sequences, 4% to 6% detected once. Specified time point: sample taken at primary tumor resection. Unsorted whole RNA from tumor, nontumor lung or frozen PBMC underwent sequencing. There were 72 donors, all of them untreated patients with early-stage non-small cell lung cancer. Regarding this clonotype: The target antigen is unknown.

Study-wide findings and caveats: The study found ubiquitous expanded tumor TCRs in blood more at resection than follow-up.

The CDR3 is 12 amino acids. V dropped 4 bases and J dropped 4 bases, with 10 bases sitting between them. Germline lookup yields CDR1 DFQATT and CDR2 SNEGSKA (reference sequence). This receptor was identified in a female donor with early-stage non-small cell lung cancer. Sequenced material: PBMCs, taken at surgery. The gene calls are TRBV20-1 and TRBJ2-5; D possibly matches TRBD1 or TRBD2 (5 bases each). CDR3 in amino acids: CSAKARGETQYF. The CDR3 region has the DNA TGCAGTGCTAAAGCGAGGGGAGAGACCCAGTACTTC.